This entry is about one T cell receptor (beta chain). This entry belongs to a study of blood T cell repertoires in COVID-19. Overall study: From T cells, B-cell-depleted T cells, or PBMCs came the material, which was cDNA or gDNA.

Assignment of participants to cohorts was predicated upon participant-reported clinical history. Donors in Cohort 3 who had recovered were those with two negative PCRs, healthcare professional clearance, or resolution of their symptoms. Profiling relied on immunoSEQ multiplex PCR, and the TCRdb table lists in-frame clones only, not all of them. The sample records 370,000 or so clones, about 90% being singletons. Germline CDR1 and CDR2: SGHRS and YFSETQ. The CDR3 length is 16 residues. Trimming stripped 4 bases from V and 1 base from J, with 15 bases between. The TCR was taken from a man aged 25 to 40 who had recovered from COVID-19. The sequenced sample was PBMCs or T cells enriched from blood (not recorded which). The chain has TRBV5-1 and TRBJ2-1; D is unresolved. CDR3 protein: CASSPVPGRSYNEQFF. The CDR3 DNA reads as TGCGCCAGCAGCCCTGTTCCGGGTAGGTCCTACAATGAGCAGTTCTTC. The full variable domain, in which reference TRBV5-1 and TRBJ2-1 provide the parts outside the CDR3, is KAGVTQTPRYLIKTRGQQVTLSCSPISGHRSVSWYQQTPGQGLQFLFEYFSETQRNKGNFPGRFSGRQFSNSRSEMNVSTLELGDSALYLCASSPVPGRSYNEQFFGPGTRLTVL.